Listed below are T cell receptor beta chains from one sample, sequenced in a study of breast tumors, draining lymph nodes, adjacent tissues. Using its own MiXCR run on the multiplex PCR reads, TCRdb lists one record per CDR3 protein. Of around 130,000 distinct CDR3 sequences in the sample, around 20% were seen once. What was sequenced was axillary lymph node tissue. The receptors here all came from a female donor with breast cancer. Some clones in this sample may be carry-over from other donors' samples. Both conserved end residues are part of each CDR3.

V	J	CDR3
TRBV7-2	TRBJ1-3	CASSLVGSGLGGNTIYF
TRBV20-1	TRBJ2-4	CSAYRSGRAAKNIQYF
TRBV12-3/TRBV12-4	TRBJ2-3	CASSFTPGVAGSDTQYF
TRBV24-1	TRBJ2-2	CATSEPRGVYTGELFF
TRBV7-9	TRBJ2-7	CASSRGAAPYEQYF
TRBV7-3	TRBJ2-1	CASSLASSHEQFF
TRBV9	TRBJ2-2	CASSASPEVAGELFF
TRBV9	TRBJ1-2	CASSASYGYTF
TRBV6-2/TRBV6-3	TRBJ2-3	CASSDGGLRTDTQYF
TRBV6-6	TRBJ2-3	CASSATSGRTDTQYF
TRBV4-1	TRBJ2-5	CASSHLGVAGSLEETQYF
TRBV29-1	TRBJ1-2	CSVGGNYGYTF
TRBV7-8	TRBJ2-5	CASSPGFLDGQETQYF
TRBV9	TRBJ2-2	CASTVAGGGNTGELFF
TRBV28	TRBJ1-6	CASSTTEASSYNSPLHF
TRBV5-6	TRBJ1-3	CAGSIGPGNTIYF
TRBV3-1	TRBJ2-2	CASSQRNLARTSTGELFF
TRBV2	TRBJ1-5	CASTVGDVGNQPQHF
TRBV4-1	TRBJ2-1	CASSQEGGTIGNNEQFF
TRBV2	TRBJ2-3	CASSEAAYRDTQYF
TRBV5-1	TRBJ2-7	CASSRERLGPYEQYF
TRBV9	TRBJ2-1	CASSVGLAGAYNEQFF
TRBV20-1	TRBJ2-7	CSASGPSLFYEQYF
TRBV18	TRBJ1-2	CASSPSSDRGYGYTF
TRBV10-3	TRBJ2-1	CAISTTAGGFNEQFF
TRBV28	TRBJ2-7	CASSLRGPYEQYF
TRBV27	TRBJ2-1	CASGSAGAGGNEQFF
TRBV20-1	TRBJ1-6	CSASPGQGYNSPLHF
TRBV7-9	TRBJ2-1	CASSLAGDDEQFF
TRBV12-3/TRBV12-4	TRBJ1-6	CASSLGDGRYPLHF
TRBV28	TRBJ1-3	CASNRGSGNTIYF
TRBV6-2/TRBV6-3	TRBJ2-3	CASSAPGLAVDTQYF
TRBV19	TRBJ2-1	CASSTVGLAGGPEQFF
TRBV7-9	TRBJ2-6	CASSQVAGGNVLTF
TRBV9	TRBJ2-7	CASSVDGTAGEQYF
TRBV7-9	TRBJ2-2	CASSSGYTNTGELFF
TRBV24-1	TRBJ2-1	CATSDTGSRNEQFF
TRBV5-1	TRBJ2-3	CASSPRQVTDTQYF
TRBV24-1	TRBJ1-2	CATSDSLGGYGYTF
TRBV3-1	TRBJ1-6	CASSQDGAGLSPLHF
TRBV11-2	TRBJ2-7	CASSPDPWTSGSYEQYF
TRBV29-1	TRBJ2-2	CSCAALTGELFF
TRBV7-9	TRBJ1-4	CASNLEARTGGEKLFF
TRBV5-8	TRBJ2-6	CASSFGLGSSGANVLTF
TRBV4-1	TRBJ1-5	CASSHRTDSNQPQHF
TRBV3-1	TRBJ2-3	CASSQAPGTDTQYF
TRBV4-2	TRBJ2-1	CASSQAGLRTYNEQFF
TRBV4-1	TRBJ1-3	CASSQDITDYSGNTIYF
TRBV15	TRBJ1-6	CATSRVGDSSYNSPLHF